The 2 T cell receptor beta chains given below trace back to one sample, sequenced in a study of cytomegalovirus exposure and HLA in healthy donors (dated by TCRdb to 2016 to 2017). Library prep was done by the immunoSEQ multiplex PCR assay. The multiplex PCR relied on a mix of 60 forward primers for TCR Vbeta segments and 13 reverse primers for TCR Jbeta segments. TCRdb re-hosts the immuneACCESS table, in-frame sequences only. Its copies lack some clones; in the studies checked, an unresolved V gene accounts for under half of them, and the cause for the rest is not known. This sample gives 87,000 or so clones in total; around 60% of them show up just once. The leading ten clones occupy more than 2.5% of the sample. Sequenced input: PBMCs. All receptors derive from a man in his sixties in good health and CMV-seronegative.

This chain links TRBV5-6 with TRBJ2-3, with 11 positions matching TRBD2. This CDR3 has 17 residues. Trimming cost V 2 bases and J 2 bases; bases outside gene matches: 7. CDR1 is SGHDT, CDR2 YYEEEE, per germline. The CDR3 here is CASSLVGLADPTDTQYF. CDR3 in DNA: TGTGCCAGCAGCTTAGTGGGACTAGCGGATCCCACAGATACGCAGTATTTT.

This clone has only a few counts. V is TRBV27 and J is TRBJ1-1; 7 nucleotides agree with TRBD1. With 1 base clipped from V and 5 bases from J, the junction kept 4 bases outside the gene matches. The germline V gene has CDR1 MNHEY and CDR2 SMNVEV (reference sequence). CDR3 length: 14 residues. The DNA for the CDR3 is TGTGCCAGCAGTTTATTCTCAGGGGGAACTGAAGCTTTCTTT. Translated: CASSLFSGGTEAFF.